This section outlines one T cell receptor (beta chain) sequence together with its context. The data stem from a study of CD8 T cells in Susac syndrome. TCR beta sequencing was performed on blood CD8+ and CD4+ T cells. Reverse transcription of roughly 0.5 to 1 ug RNA used random hexamers. TCRdb used MiXCR to reprocess the immunoSEQ multiplex PCR reads, holding one entry per CDR3 protein. The sample contains roughly 130,000 distinct CDR3 sequences, around 94% of which appear only once. This CDR3 comprises 15 residues. Trimming removed 1 base from V and 3 bases from J, with 13 bases in between. Germline V gives CDR1 SEHNR, CDR2 FQNEAQ (reference sequence).

Specimen: CD4+ T cells from PBMCs. This chain joins TRBV7-9 and TRBJ2-7, with D perhaps matching TRBD1 (7 bases). The receptor comes from a human donor with multiple sclerosis. The CDR3 loop is CASSLGGTVGYEQYF. The CDR3 DNA follows: TGTGCCAGCAGCTTAGGCGGGACAGTTGGCTACGAGCAGTACTTC.